The T cell receptor (beta chain) under discussion was sequenced for a study of T cell repertoires in cytomegalovirus infection. Study in general: Recently identified HLA-C-restricted CMV epitopes were used, and well-studied HLA-B-restricted CMV epitopes were used as well. It can be stated that public TCR beta signatures indicated CMV infection as well as a matching HLA type.

V lost 8 bases, J lost 9 bases, and 17 bases lay in between. Germline assignment: CDR1 SQVTM and CDR2 ANQGSEA. The length of the CDR3 is 13 residues. Of note for this clonotype: Antigen specificity is unknown.

Study-wide results and limits: Dominant in the ex vivo response were TCR beta clonotypes restricted by HLA-C and specific for CMV. Pooled public TCR beta family frequency picked out CMV carriers with the relevant HLA.

Each CDR3 protein gets one entry after TCRdb re-called the reads with MiXCR. This table holds about 830,000 distinct CDR3 sequences, 30% to 35% found once. This TCR derives from a human donor in good health (CMV status not recorded). Some clones in this sample may be carry-over from other donors' samples. The specimen comprised cultured CD8+ T cells from PBMCs, sampled from culture after CMV antigen stimulation. This rearrangement joins TRBV29-1 to TRBJ1-6; no clear D gene. The CDR3: CSFTPRPISPLHF. The CDR3 DNA reads as TGCAGCTTTACACCCAGGCCAATTTCACCCCTCCACTTT.